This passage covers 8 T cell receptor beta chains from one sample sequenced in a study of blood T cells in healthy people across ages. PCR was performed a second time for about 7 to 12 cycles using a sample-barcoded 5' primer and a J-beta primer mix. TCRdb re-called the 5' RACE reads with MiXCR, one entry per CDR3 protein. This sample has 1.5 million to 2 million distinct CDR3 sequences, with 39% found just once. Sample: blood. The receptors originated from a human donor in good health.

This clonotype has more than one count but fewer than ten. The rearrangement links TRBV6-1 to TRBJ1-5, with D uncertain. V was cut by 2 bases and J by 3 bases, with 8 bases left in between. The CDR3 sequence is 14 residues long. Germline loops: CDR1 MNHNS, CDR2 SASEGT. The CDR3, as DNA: TGTGCCAGCAGTGAAATGGTCACCAATCAGCCCCAGCATTTT. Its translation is CASSEMVTNQPQHF.

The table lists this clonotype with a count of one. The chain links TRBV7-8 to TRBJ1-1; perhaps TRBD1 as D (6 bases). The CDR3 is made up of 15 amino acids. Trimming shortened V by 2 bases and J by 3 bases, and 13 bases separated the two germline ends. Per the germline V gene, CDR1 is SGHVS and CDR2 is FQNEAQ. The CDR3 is CASSLTSTGYTEAFF. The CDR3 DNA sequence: TGTGCCAGCAGCTTAACATCGACAGGTTACACTGAAGCTTTCTTT.

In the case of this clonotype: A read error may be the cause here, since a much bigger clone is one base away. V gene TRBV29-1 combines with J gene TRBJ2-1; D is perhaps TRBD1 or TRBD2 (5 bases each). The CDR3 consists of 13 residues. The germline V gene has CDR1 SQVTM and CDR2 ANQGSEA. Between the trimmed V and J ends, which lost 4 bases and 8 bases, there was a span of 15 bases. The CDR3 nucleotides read TGCAGCGTTGCCCGGGACGGTCGGGATGAGCAGTTCTTC. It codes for CSVARDGRDEQFF.

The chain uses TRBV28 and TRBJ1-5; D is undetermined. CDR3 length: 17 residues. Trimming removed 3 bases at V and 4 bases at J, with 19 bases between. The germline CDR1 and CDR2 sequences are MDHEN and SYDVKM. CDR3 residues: CASSFSGLKVANQPQHF. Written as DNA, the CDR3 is TGTGCCAGCAGTTTTTCGGGCCTTAAGGTGGCGAATCAGCCCCAGCATTTT.

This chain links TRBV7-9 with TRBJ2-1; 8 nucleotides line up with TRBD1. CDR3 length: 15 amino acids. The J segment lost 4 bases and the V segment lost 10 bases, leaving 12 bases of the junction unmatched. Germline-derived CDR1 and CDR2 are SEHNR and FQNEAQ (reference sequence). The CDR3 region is CANSPRQGIYNEQFF. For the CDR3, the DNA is TGTGCCAACAGTCCGAGACAGGGGATTTACAATGAGCAGTTCTTC.

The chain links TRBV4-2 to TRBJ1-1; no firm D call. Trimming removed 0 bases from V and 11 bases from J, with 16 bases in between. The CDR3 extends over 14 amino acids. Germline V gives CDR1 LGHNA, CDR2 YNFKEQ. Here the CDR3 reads CASSQELTTNLAFF. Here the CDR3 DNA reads TGTGCCAGCAGCCAAGAGTTGACCACTAATTTGGCTTTCTTT.

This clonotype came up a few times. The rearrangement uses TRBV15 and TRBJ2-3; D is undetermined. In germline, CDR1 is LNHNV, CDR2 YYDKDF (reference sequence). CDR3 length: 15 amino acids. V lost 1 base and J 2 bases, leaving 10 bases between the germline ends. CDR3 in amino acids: CATSRVSPDTDTQYF. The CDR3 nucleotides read TGTGCCACCAGCAGAGTAAGTCCGGACACAGATACGCAGTATTTT.

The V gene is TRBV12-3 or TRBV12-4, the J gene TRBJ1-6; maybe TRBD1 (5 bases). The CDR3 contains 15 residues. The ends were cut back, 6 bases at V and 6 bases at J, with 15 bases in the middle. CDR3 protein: CASSGVGLGNSPLHF. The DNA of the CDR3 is TGTGCCAGCAGCGGGGTGGGGCTGGGTAATTCACCCCTCCACTTT.